Here is one T cell receptor beta chain with its context. Its target is unknown. These data are taken from a study of T cells in localized non-small cell lung cancer. V was trimmed by 3 bases and J by 0 bases, leaving 12 bases between them. CDR1 and CDR2 from the germline V gene are SGHAT and FQNNGV. CDR3 size: 16 residues. Measured with immunoSEQ multiplex PCR; TCRdb has only the in-frame clones, and not every one. The table records approximately 45,000 clones, 65% to 90% of them present only once. Study-level findings and limits: A raised T cell density in blood coincided with lengthier overall survival.

Sample: peripheral blood mononuclear cells, taken before any cancer treatment. This clonotype was sampled from a man aged 35 to 69 with stage III lung adenocarcinoma. V gene TRBV11-2 combines with J gene TRBJ1-5, with D possibly matching TRBD1 (6 bases). CDR3 in DNA: TGTGCCAGCAGCTTCGGGGGCCACAATAGCAATCAGCCCCAGCATTTT. This codes for CASSFGGHNSNQPQHF. Variable domain in full (rest from reference TRBV11-2 and TRBJ1-5): EAGVAQSPRYKIIEKRQSVAFWCNPISGHATLYWYQQILGQGPKLLIQFQNNGVVDDSQLPKDRFSAERLKGVDSTLKIQPAKLEDSAVYLCASSFGGHNSNQPQHFGDGTRLSIL.